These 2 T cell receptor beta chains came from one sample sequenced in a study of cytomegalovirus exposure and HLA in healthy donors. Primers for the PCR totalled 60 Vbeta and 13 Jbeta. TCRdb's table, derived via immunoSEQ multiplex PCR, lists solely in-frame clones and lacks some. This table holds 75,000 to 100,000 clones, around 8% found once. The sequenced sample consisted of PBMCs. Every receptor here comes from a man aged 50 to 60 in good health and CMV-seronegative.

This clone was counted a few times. CDR3 amino acids: CATRGDNTDTQYF. CDR3 coding DNA: TGTGCCACCCGGGGGGATAACACAGATACGCAGTATTTT. V is TRBV15 and J is TRBJ2-3; the match to TRBD2 covers 7 bases. CDR1 LNHNV and CDR2 YYDKDF come from the germline V gene (reference sequence). V lost 8 bases, J lost 2 bases, and 4 bases stayed unmatched. The CDR3 spans 13 residues.

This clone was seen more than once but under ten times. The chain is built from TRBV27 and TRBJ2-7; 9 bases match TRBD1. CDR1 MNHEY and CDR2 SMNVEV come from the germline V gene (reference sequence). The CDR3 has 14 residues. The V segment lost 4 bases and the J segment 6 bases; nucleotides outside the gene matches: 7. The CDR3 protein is CASSSPGQGSEQYF. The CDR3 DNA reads TGTGCCAGCAGTTCGCCGGGACAGGGTAGCGAGCAGTACTTC.